This TCR beta chain originates from a study of blood T cell repertoires in COVID-19. On the study more broadly: The United States, Italy and Spain supplied acute and convalescent COVID-19 samples.

Adults between roughly 18 and 95 years of age took part from about 24 US areas. In assigning cohorts, the study relied on participant-reported clinical history. Two consecutive negative NP/OP PCR tests, clearance, or resolved symptoms defined Cohort 3 recovery. The assay was immunoSEQ multiplex PCR, and TCRdb's table has in-frame clones only and misses some. The sample shows some 530,000 clones, approximately 90% of them seen only once. The V and J ends lost 1 base and 6 bases, in that order; junction bases with no gene match: 10. Per the germline V gene, CDR1 is MGHRA and CDR2 is YSYEKL. This CDR3 has 18 residues.

The source is a woman aged 55-70 years who had recovered from COVID-19. The chain uses TRBV4-1 and TRBJ1-6; 9 nucleotides line up with TRBD1. Sequenced sample: PBMCs or T cells enriched from blood (not recorded which). The CDR3 sequence is CASSQAGQGTQGNSPLHF. In DNA form, the CDR3 reads TGCGCCAGCAGCCAAGCTGGACAGGGGACTCAGGGTAATTCACCCCTCCACTTT.